A single sample gave rise to the 18 T cell receptor beta chains below, sequenced in a study of response to subunit inactivated influenza vaccine. TCRdb ran MiXCR on the RT-PCR reads and lists one entry per CDR3 protein. This sample has 550,000 to 600,000 distinct CDR3 sequences, with approximately 12% found just once. The input for sequencing was PBMCs from blood, taken on the day of vaccination. These receptor sequences come from a man aged 45 to 65 who received an inactivated influenza vaccine.

The chain has TRBV25-1 and TRBJ2-4; D unclear. Germline loops: CDR1 MGHDK, CDR2 SYGVNS. The CDR3 spans 15 residues. The ends were cut back, 4 bases at V and 3 bases at J, with 13 bases in the middle. CDR3 sequence (DNA): TGTGCCAGCAGTGCCGCTCCCATGGGCAAAAACATTCAGTACTTC. It translates to CASSAAPMGKNIQYF. The variable domain in full, completed from reference TRBV25-1 and TRBJ2-4, reads EADIYQTPRYLVIGTGKKITLECSQTMGHDKMYWYQQDPGMELHLIHYSYGVNSTEKGDLSSESTVSRIRTEHFPLTLESARPSHTSQYLCASSAAPMGKNIQYFGAGTRLSVL.

The sample holds a few counts of this clonotype. The chain is built from TRBV29-1 and TRBJ1-2; D gene uncertain. CDR3 size: 14 residues. In germline, CDR1 is SQVTM, CDR2 ANQGSEA. Trimming removed 0 bases from V and 8 bases from J, with 16 bases in between. CDR3 DNA sequence: TGCAGCGTTGAAGATCTAGGCCGCGGGAGGGGCTACACCTTC. This encodes CSVEDLGRGRGYTF.

This clonotype was detected a few times. V gene TRBV6-2 or TRBV6-3 combines with J gene TRBJ2-3, with TRBD2 identical over 9 bases. The CDR3 contains 15 residues. Germline CDR1 is MNHEY and CDR2 is SVGEGT. Trimming at V came to 2 bases and at J to 4 bases, leaving 4 bases not matched to a gene. The CDR3 spells CASSYKGLAADTQYF. The CDR3 DNA follows: TGTGCCAGCAGTTACAAGGGACTAGCCGCAGATACGCAGTATTTT.

This clonotype has a handful of counts. V usage is TRBV29-1 and J usage is TRBJ2-7; 8 bases line up with TRBD1. From germline, CDR1 is SQVTM and CDR2 ANQGSEA. This CDR3 comprises 14 residues. With V trimmed by 4 bases and J by 4 bases, 9 bases remained unmatched. The CDR3, as DNA: TGCAGCGTTGTCGGACAGGGACAGAGGTACGAGCAGTACTTC. It is translated as CSVVGQGQRYEQYF.

This clonotype occurred many times. The chain combines TRBV5-1 with TRBJ2-3; TRBD1 agrees at 8 bases. The CDR3 covers 15 residues. V gave up 1 base and J gave up 1 base; unmatched junction bases: 2. The germline CDR1 and CDR2 sequences are SGHRS and YFSETQ. CDR3 sequence: CASSLLGQGTDTQYF. CDR3 DNA sequence: TGCGCCAGCAGCTTGTTGGGACAGGGCACAGATACGCAGTATTTT.

This clonotype was seen only a few times. This rearrangement joins TRBV6-5 to TRBJ2-1; possibly TRBD2 for D (6 bases). The CDR3 is 17 residues long. Germline loops: CDR1 MNHEY, CDR2 SVGAGI. V was cut by 0 bases and J by 7 bases, with 19 bases left in between. The CDR3 is CASSYSFGTGVRNEQFF. DNA of the CDR3: TGTGCCAGCAGTTACTCCTTCGGGACGGGGGTAAGGAATGAGCAGTTCTTC.

This clonotype was detected only a few times. The chain has TRBV19 and TRBJ1-5, with 9 bases identical to TRBD1. J lost 0 bases, V lost 4 bases, and 13 bases had no gene match. Germline CDR1 and CDR2: LNHDA and SQIVND (reference sequence). There are 19 residues in the CDR3. In DNA form, the CDR3 reads TGTGCCAGTAGTAGAAATTCCGGGACAGGGACCTATAGCAATCAGCCCCAGCATTTT. Protein: CASSRNSGTGTYSNQPQHF. Supplemented by reference TRBV19 and TRBJ1-5, the full variable domain reads DGGITQSPKYLFRKEGQNVTLSCEQNLNHDAMYWYRQDPGQGLRLIYYSQIVNDFQKGDIAEGYSVSREKKESFPLTVTSAQKNPTAFYLCASSRNSGTGTYSNQPQHFGDGTRLSIL.

This chain connects TRBV12-3 or TRBV12-4 to TRBJ2-2; D not certain. Trimming shortened V by 4 bases and J by 9 bases, and 6 bases separated the two germline ends. The CDR3 totals 11 residues. The chain's CDR3 is CASSSLWELFF. In DNA, the CDR3 is TGTGCCAGCAGTTCGCTCTGGGAGCTGTTTTTT.

This clonotype was counted at least ten times. The rearrangement links TRBV7-9 to TRBJ1-2; possibly TRBD1 for D (6 bases). Between the trimmed V and J ends, which lost 2 bases and 7 bases, there was a span of 17 bases. From germline, CDR1 is SEHNR and CDR2 FQNEAQ (reference sequence). This CDR3 is built from 15 residues. This chain's CDR3 is CASSLTGPALSGYTF. In nucleotides, the CDR3 is TGTGCCAGCAGCTTAACAGGGCCCGCCCTTTCTGGCTACACCTTC.

In regard to this clonotype: A much more abundant neighbour one base away suggests this may be a read error. The CDR3 reads CASSEGVIYNGQFF. DNA of the CDR3: TGTGCCAGCAGCGAGGGGGTGATCTACAATGGGCAGTTCTTC. V is TRBV14 and J is TRBJ2-1; D possibly corresponds to TRBD1 (6 bases). CDR3 length: 14 residues. Germline CDR1 and CDR2: SGHDN and FVKESK.

The rearrangement links TRBV25-1 to TRBJ2-3; D gene ambiguous. Germline lookup yields CDR1 MGHDK and CDR2 SYGVNS. The ends were cut back, 7 bases at V and 0 bases at J, with 11 bases in the middle. The CDR3 is 14 residues long. Written as DNA, the CDR3 is TGTGCCAGCAAATCAGATTTAAGCACAGATACGCAGTATTTT. Amino acid sequence: CASKSDLSTDTQYF.

This clonotype has just a few counts. The DNA for the CDR3 is TGTGCCAGCAGCCGGAGTTACAGGAGAGAGACCCAGTACTTC. It is translated as CASSRSYRRETQYF. The J gene is TRBJ2-5, the V gene TRBV7-6; the D gene is possibly TRBD1 (5 bases). V lost 5 bases, J lost 4 bases, and 14 bases lay in between. The CDR3 spans 14 residues. Germline V gene sequence: CDR1 SGHVS, CDR2 FNYEAQ.

This sequence joins TRBV5-1 and TRBJ2-7; 8 bases match TRBD1. The CDR3 length is 14 residues. V lost 1 base and J lost 5; bases outside the gene matches: 5. CDR1 and CDR2 from the germline V gene are SGHRS and YFSETQ. CDR3 sequence reads: CASSLSGGYHEQYF. CDR3 in DNA: TGCGCCAGCAGCTTGTCAGGGGGCTACCACGAGCAGTACTTC. Full variable domain (rest looked up from reference TRBV5-1 and TRBJ2-7): KAGVTQTPRYLIKTRGQQVTLSCSPISGHRSVSWYQQTPGQGLQFLFEYFSETQRNKGNFPGRFSGRQFSNSRSEMNVSTLELGDSALYLCASSLSGGYHEQYFGPGTRLTVT.

The rearrangement uses TRBV12-3 or TRBV12-4 and TRBJ1-1; a possible D gene is TRBD1 (6 bases). The length of the CDR3 is 13 residues. V gave up 3 bases and J gave up 7 bases, with 12 bases separating them. CDR3 sequence reads: CASSLGQGVEAFF. CDR3 DNA sequence: TGTGCCAGCAGTTTGGGACAAGGGGTTGAAGCTTTCTTT.

There are many counts of this clonotype. This sequence joins TRBV6-5 and TRBJ1-1; the D is unclear. V was trimmed by 5 bases and J by 1 base, leaving 5 bases between them. Germline assignment: CDR1 MNHEY and CDR2 SVGAGI. The CDR3 is made up of 12 amino acids. The CDR3 is CASSRANTEAFF. CDR3 DNA sequence: TGTGCCAGCAGTAGGGCGAACACTGAAGCTTTCTTT.

The chain combines TRBV7-2 with TRBJ2-3; 9 bases map to TRBD2. CDR1 and CDR2 from the germline V gene are SGHTA and FQGNSA. The CDR3 consists of 16 residues. The V gene end was trimmed by 3 bases and the J gene end by 4 bases; junction bases not matched to a gene: 8. Written as DNA, the CDR3 is TGTGCCAGCAGCTTTTTCTGGCGGGAGGGGTCAGATACGCAGTATTTT. It yields the protein CASSFFWREGSDTQYF.

In its sample, this clonotype was seen a few times. This rearrangement joins TRBV6-2 or TRBV6-3 to TRBJ1-6; TRBD1 aligns across 9 bases. V dropped 6 bases and J dropped 9; count of bases not matched to a gene: 9. Germline assignment: CDR1 MNHEY and CDR2 SVGEGT. The CDR3 consists of 15 residues. CDR3 protein: CASRRTGELSSPLHF. The CDR3 DNA is TGTGCCAGCAGACGGACAGGGGAGCTAAGTTCACCCCTCCACTTT.

This clonotype was recorded a few times. The rearrangement uses TRBV4-1 and TRBJ2-5; TRBD2 might be the D (6 bases). Per the germline V gene, CDR1 is MGHRA and CDR2 is YSYEKL. The germline V and J ends were trimmed by 1 base and 3 bases, with 12 bases remaining between them. The CDR3 contains 15 residues. DNA for the CDR3: TGCGCCAGCAGCCAAGTGGGACTTTCAAAAGAGACCCAGTACTTC. Encoded protein: CASSQVGLSKETQYF.